The subject of this entry is one T cell receptor beta chain. Its antigen target is currently unknown. One base away there is no much larger clone; base qualities are not given. This sample stems from a study of lymphopenia after photon versus proton radiotherapy (dated by TCRdb to between 2019 and 2020). Background for the entire study: The study compared the immunological effects of photon versus proton radiation therapy in patients with gastrointestinal tumors who developed high-grade lymphopenia. The roughly 20 patients in the cohort had gastrointestinal tumors, were treated with either photon or proton therapy, and subsequently developed lymphopenia. The study aimed to characterize how the two radiation modalities differ in their impact on the immune system. Here is what the overall study found, with its caveats: The survival association was examined only in patients who died, and the authors described better survival with proton therapy as a possibility, not as a demonstrated result. Once the lymphocyte count had reached its nadir, the repertoires of photon-treated patients showed oligoclonal expansion, particularly of CD8+ Temra cells, and this expansion drove the decline in diversity. Across the cohort, an inverse correlation was found between a larger post-nadir drop in TCR diversity and overall survival time among patients who died. During treatment, patients who received photon therapy lost naive T cells and TCR diversity and gained effector/memory populations, whereas patients who received proton therapy remained relatively stable.

The CDR3 numbers 14 residues from cysteine through phenylalanine. The DNA shown is the 42-base CDR3, in frame from base 1. Germline trimming amounts to 1 base on V and 5 bases on J, with 4 as the count of junction bases outside the gene matches. CDR1 and CDR2 are read off the germline V gene as MNHNS and SASEGT. The method behind the library was the immunoSEQ multiplex PCR assay. Deep sequencing of rearranged TCR beta loci, alongside multiparametric flow cytometry, was used to profile T cell repertoires. In TCRdb, the immuneACCESS table is reduced to in-frame sequences with V and J assigned. These tables do not hold every clone; where another copy was compared, an unresolved V gene accounts for under half, and the others remain unexplained. The sample table records 11,000 to 15,000 clones; 82% of these occur just once. The ten top clones hold 25% to 30% of the sample.

Specimen: peripheral blood, collected from a patient treated with photon-based radiotherapy. This clonotype was sampled from a man between 45 and 60 years old with gastric cancer. The chain employs TRBV6-1 and TRBJ2-5; 7 nucleotides in the junction match TRBD2. The DNA sequence is TGTGCCAGCAGTGAAGGGGGGGGGTTGGAGACCCAGTACTTC. It is translated as CASSEGGGLETQYF.